This T cell receptor (beta chain) was sequenced in a study of T cell clones after liver transplantation. Overall study: TCRbeta sequencing after a pre-transplant mixed lymphocyte reaction identified graft-donor-reactive clones, later tracked in post-transplant blood.

The CDR3 sequence is 14 residues long. The V gene's germline CDR1 is LNHDA and CDR2 SQIVND (reference sequence). V lost 6 bases to trimming and J lost 0 bases, with 9 bases between them. Repertoires were generated with immunoSEQ multiplex PCR, while TCRdb's copy carries only in-frame clones and drops some. The sample lists about 47,000 clones; about 90% were seen once. In its sample, this clone was seen once. The chain combines TRBV19 with TRBJ1-3; possible D gene TRBD1, 5 bases. This sequence originates from a human patient who received a liver transplant. Certain T cells may be donor cells from the graft. Material: CD8+ T cells from blood, obtained 12 months after liver transplant. Here the CDR3 DNA reads TGTGCCAGTAGCCAGGGTGTCTCTGGAAACACCATATATTTT. This gives the protein CASSQGVSGNTIYF.